This T cell receptor (beta chain) was found in a study of blood T cell repertoires in COVID-19 (dated by TCRdb to 2018 to 2021). Regarding the study in general: Samples covering the acute and convalescent phases of COVID-19 were provided by collaborators in the United States, Italy and Spain. The material from the prospective study consisted of cDNA or gDNA derived from T cells, B-cell-depleted T cells, or PBMCs. Subjects who had been exposed to COVID-19, were actively infected with it, or had recovered from it provided the deeply sampled blood TCRbeta repertoires that made up the dataset. A freely available public database, intended as a resource for researchers studying the immune response to SARS-CoV-2, is where the repertoires were released. Samples came from the ongoing ImmuneRACE study (first 160 participants) plus 1,254 subjects from 6 global collaborators. Sample metadata almost always included a de-identified subject ID, COVID-19 status, age in years and sex. Where available, HLA class I and class II types were obtained from metadata supplied by the sample provider rather than from assay-based typing. Overall study outcomes, separate from this receptor: The amount of clinical and demographic metadata varied by source and participant and was provided uncurated.

The immunoSEQ Assay, a bias-controlled multiplex PCR, was used to amplify TCRbeta CDR3 regions from genomic DNA. On the study's bioinformatics: Nucleated cell counts per sample were estimated from amplification of reference gene primers within the assay. Sequence reads were collapsed and filtered to measure the absolute abundance of every unique TCRbeta CDR3 rearrangement. For each sample, productive Simpson clonality was calculated by taking the square root of Simpson's diversity index across productive rearrangements. The table comes from immuneACCESS by way of TCRdb, which keeps in-frame sequences with V and J called. Part of the clones is missing from these tables; in studies checked, under half for an unresolved V gene and the rest for unknown reasons. D and trimming come from the DNA, and the V and J calls and clone size come from that table. The sample records around 64,000 clones, 79% of which are singletons. The ten largest clones take up about 3% of the sample.

Concerning this clone itself: This receptor's antigen is unknown. The input lacks base qualities; no much larger clone sits a single base away.

Via the germline V gene, CDR1 is SNHLY and CDR2 FYNNEI. The CDR3, cysteine through phenylalanine, is 14 amino acids long. Only CDR3 DNA is held: 42 bases, read in frame from base 1. Deletion took 3 bases off V and 10 bases off J, with a span of 15 bases between the germline ends. The collaborating institutions used their own protocols to collect whole blood in K2EDTA tubes. For TCRbeta analysis, collaborators shipped samples as frozen whole blood, isolated PBMCs, or DNA extracted from either of those sample types. The material sequenced was peripheral blood. The TCR sequence derives from a man in his sixties with acute or convalescent COVID-19. The chain uses TRBV2 and TRBJ1-4, and the D gene may be TRBD1, 6 bases matching. The CDR3 reads as follows: CASSETGLGGKLFF. The DNA reads as follows: TGTGCCAGCAGTGAGACAGGCCTCGGAGGAAAACTGTTTTTT.